A few counts support the clone carrying this T cell receptor beta chain. The V gene's germline CDR1 is MNHEY and CDR2 SVGEGT. The CDR3 covers 16 residues. Trimming took 4 bases from V and 3 from J; bases not matched to a gene: 9. The record originates from a study of blood T cells in healthy people across ages. Using a J-beta primer mix together with a sample-barcoded 5' primer, a second PCR was run for 7 to 11 cycles. TCRdb reprocessed the 5' RACE reads with MiXCR, giving one entry per CDR3 protein. The sample shows 1.8 million or so distinct CDR3 sequences, about two fifths of them seen only once. The sample taken for sequencing was blood. The sequence was obtained from a human donor in good health. The chain joins TRBV6-2 or TRBV6-3 to TRBJ2-3, with 8 bases lining up with TRBD1. The CDR3 region is CASSSDRESVTDTQYF. For the CDR3, the DNA is TGTGCCAGCAGTTCGGACAGGGAGTCGGTTACAGATACGCAGTATTTT.